The 7 T cell receptor beta chains reported below all come from one sample, sequenced in a study of post-analysis software for immune sequencing data. No antigens are known for them. Broader study findings: Patients showed TRBV5-6, TRBV5-1 and TRBV20-1 among five TRBV segments more frequent than in controls.

Prepared TCR beta cDNA libraries contained unique molecular identifiers. From the PCR reads, TCRdb called clonotypes with MiXCR, one entry per CDR3 protein. The sample shows 650,000 to 850,000 distinct CDR3 sequences, about 43% of them seen only once. Sequenced sample: blood. These TCRs come from a girl aged 10 to 17 with multiple sclerosis.

This clonotype has more than one count but fewer than ten. The chain is built from TRBV29-1 and TRBJ2-3, with D perhaps matching TRBD2 (6 bases). The CDR3 is 14 amino acids. CDR1 SQVTM and CDR2 ANQGSEA come from the germline V gene. V was clipped by 5 bases and J by 2 bases, with 14 bases between them. The DNA for the CDR3 is TGCAGCGTTCAAAGCGGAGGGCCCACAGATACGCAGTATTTT. Its translation: CSVQSGGPTDTQYF.

The DNA for the CDR3 is TGTGCCAGCAGCTCCACAAAAAGGGAAAGGTTGAATGAGCAGTTCTTC. Protein: CASSSTKRERLNEQFF. V usage is TRBV7-9 and J usage is TRBJ2-1; D is ambiguous. V lost 4 bases and J 7 bases, leaving 20 bases between the germline ends. The CDR3 totals 16 residues. CDR1 and CDR2 from the germline V gene are SEHNR and FQNEAQ (reference sequence).

Note on this clonotype: Its ends do not fully match the called genes, so a read error is possible. The genes are TRBV5-1 and TRBJ2-5; 12 nucleotides align to TRBD1. The end of the DNA is better explained by TRBJ2-7, so the J call may be wrong. CDR1 is SGHRS and CDR2 is YFSETQ in the germline V gene. This CDR3 spans 15 amino acids. CDR3 loop: CASSPGTGGSNEQYF. The CDR3 nucleotides are TGCGCCAGCAGCCCCGGGACAGGGGGCTCCAACGAGCAGTACTTC.

The chain is built from TRBV6-5 and TRBJ1-2; D uncertain. Germline assignment: CDR1 MNHEY and CDR2 SVGAGI. This CDR3 contains 15 residues. V was shortened by 0 bases and J by 4 bases, with 12 bases between the two germline ends. CDR3 bases: TGTGCCAGCAGTTACTCGACTAACGGATTCTATGGCTACACCTTC. This sequence encodes CASSYSTNGFYGYTF.

This clonotype was observed a few times. The CDR3 sequence: CSARGTGGTEAFF. In DNA, the CDR3 is TGCAGTGCTAGGGGAACAGGGGGCACTGAAGCTTTCTTT. V is TRBV20-1 and J is TRBJ1-1; 8 bases align to TRBD1. Unmatched junction bases numbered 4, after V lost 3 bases and J lost 4 bases. Germline V gene lookup returns CDR1 DFQATT and CDR2 SNEGSKA (reference sequence). CDR3 length equals 13 residues.

This clonotype was seen more than once but under ten times. V usage is TRBV5-5 and J usage is TRBJ1-3; 7 bases are shared with TRBD1. V was pared by 4 bases and J by 3 bases, with 7 bases of the junction left unmatched. The CDR3 extends over 15 amino acids. In germline, CDR1 is SGHKS, CDR2 YYEKEE (reference sequence). The CDR3 is CASSRDREVGNTIYF. As DNA, the CDR3 is TGTGCCAGCAGCCGCGACAGGGAGGTTGGAAACACCATATATTTT.

This rearrangement joins TRBV27 to TRBJ1-6, with D tentatively TRBD1 (5 bases). This CDR3 has 14 amino acids. The germline V and J ends were trimmed by 4 bases and 6 bases, with 10 bases remaining between them. Per germline, CDR1 MNHEY and CDR2 SMNVEV (reference sequence). CDR3 region: CASSSGALNSPLHF. The CDR3 DNA reads as TGTGCCAGCAGTTCTGGGGCCCTTAATTCACCCCTCCACTTT.